What follows is one T cell receptor beta chain and its context. The CDR3 is 15 residues long. Germline trimming cut 4 bases from V and 9 bases from J; bases unmatched to any gene: 8. Germline V gene data show CDR1 as SGHKS and CDR2 as YYEKEE (reference sequence). Some clones are missing from TCRdb's copy, which holds only in-frame ones; the method was immunoSEQ multiplex PCR. Among some 170,000 clones, roughly 82% were seen once, and the ten largest hold 15%. This record comes from a study of blood T cell repertoires in COVID-19. Enrolled through a virtual design, the participants were between 18 and 89 years of age and came from under 30 US areas.

The sample was PBMCs or T cells enriched from blood (not recorded which). This TCR was sampled from a man aged 45-65 years who had recovered from COVID-19. The chain couples TRBV5-5 to TRBJ2-2; 11 bases fit TRBD1. The CDR3 sequence: CASSGRTGGSRELFF. The CDR3 coding sequence is TGTGCCAGCAGCGGAAGGACAGGGGGCTCAAGGGAGCTGTTTTTT.